The source of this T cell receptor (beta chain) is a study of vaccination and CD4 T cells after COVID-19. Study in general: Overlapping peptides covering the spike proteins of SARS-CoV-2, HCoV-NL63, HCoV-OC43 and HCoV-229E were added to stimulate cells.

V was trimmed by 4 bases and J by 2 bases, leaving 9 bases between them. The CDR3 consists of 14 residues. In germline, CDR1 is SGHVS, CDR2 FQNEAQ. Sequencing of cultured CD4+ T cell DNA used the Oncomine TCR Beta short-read assay. TCRdb processed the PCR reads anew with MiXCR; each CDR3 protein has one entry. The profile shows 20,000 to 30,000 distinct CDR3 sequences, 55% to 70% of them singletons. Comments on this clonotype: Its cognate antigen is unknown.

Treatment defined: roughly ten-day PBMC culture with coronavirus spike peptide pools or control peptides (ViraFEST assay). ViraFEST expanded antigen-specific T cells with peptide pools, then sequenced TCRs. Half the growth medium was swapped for new IL-2 medium on days 3 and 7. The chain links TRBV7-8 to TRBJ1-5; D unclear. This TCR derives from a human donor who had recovered from COVID-19. Specimen: CD4+ T cells from blood, cultured in vitro. The DNA of the CDR3 is TGTGCCAGCAGCTCTCTCCGGGGCAATCAGCCCCAGCATTTT. Translated: CASSSLRGNQPQHF.